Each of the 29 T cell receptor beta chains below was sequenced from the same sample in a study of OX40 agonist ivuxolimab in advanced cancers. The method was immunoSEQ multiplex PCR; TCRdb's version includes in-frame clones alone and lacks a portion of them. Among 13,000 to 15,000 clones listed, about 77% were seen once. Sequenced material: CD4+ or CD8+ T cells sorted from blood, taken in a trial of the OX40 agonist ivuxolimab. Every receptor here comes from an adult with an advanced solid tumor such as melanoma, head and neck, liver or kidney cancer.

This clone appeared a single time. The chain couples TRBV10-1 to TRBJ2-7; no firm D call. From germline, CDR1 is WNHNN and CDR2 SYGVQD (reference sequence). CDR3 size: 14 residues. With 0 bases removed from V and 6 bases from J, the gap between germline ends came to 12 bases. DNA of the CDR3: TGCGCCAGCAGTGAGTCGATAGTCCCCAGCGAGCAGTACTTC. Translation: CASSESIVPSEQYF.

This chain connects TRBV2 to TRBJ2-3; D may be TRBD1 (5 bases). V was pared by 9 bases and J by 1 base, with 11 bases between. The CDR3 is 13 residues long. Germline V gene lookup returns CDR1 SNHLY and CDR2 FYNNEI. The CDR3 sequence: CARRPQGTDTQYF. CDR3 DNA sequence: TGTGCCAGGCGGCCACAGGGCACAGATACGCAGTATTTT.

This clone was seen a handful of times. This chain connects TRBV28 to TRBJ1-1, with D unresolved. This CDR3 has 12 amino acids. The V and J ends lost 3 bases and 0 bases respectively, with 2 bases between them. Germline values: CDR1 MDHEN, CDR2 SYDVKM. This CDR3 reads CASSFVNTEAFF. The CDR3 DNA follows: TGTGCCAGCAGTTTTGTGAACACTGAAGCTTTCTTT.

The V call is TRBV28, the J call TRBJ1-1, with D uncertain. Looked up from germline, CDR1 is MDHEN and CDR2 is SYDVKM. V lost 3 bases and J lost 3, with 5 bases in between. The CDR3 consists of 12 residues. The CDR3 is CASSLSHTEAFF. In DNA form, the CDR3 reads TGTGCCAGCAGTTTGAGCCACACTGAAGCTTTCTTT.

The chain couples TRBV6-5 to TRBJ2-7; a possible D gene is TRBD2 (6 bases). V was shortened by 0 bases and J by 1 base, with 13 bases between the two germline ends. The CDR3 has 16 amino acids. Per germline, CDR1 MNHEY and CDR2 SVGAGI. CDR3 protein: CASSYSPAGLSYEQYF. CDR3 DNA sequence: TGTGCCAGCAGTTACTCTCCAGCGGGCCTTTCCTACGAGCAGTACTTC.

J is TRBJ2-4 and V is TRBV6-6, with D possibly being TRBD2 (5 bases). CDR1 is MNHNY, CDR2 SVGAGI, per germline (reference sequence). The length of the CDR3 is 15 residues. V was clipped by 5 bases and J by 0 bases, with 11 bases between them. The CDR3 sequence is CASSPTTRAKNIQYF. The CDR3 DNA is TGTGCCAGCAGTCCTACCACTAGAGCCAAAAACATTCAGTACTTC.

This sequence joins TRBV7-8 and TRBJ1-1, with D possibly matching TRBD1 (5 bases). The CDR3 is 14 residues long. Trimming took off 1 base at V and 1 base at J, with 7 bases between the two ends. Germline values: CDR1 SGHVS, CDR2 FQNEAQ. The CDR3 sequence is CASSLGGPNTEAFF. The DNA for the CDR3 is TGTGCCAGCAGCTTAGGGGGCCCGAACACTGAAGCTTTCTTT.

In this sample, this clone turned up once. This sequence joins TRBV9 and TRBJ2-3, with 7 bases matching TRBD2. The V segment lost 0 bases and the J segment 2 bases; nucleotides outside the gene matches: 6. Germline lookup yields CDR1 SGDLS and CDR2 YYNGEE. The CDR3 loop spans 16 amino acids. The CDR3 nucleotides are TGTGCCAGCAGCGTAGAGGGCGGGGGAGACACAGATACGCAGTATTTT. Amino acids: CASSVEGGGDTDTQYF.

CDR3 protein: CASSQGTGANVLTF. The DNA for the CDR3 is TGCGCCAGCAGCCAAGGGACTGGGGCCAACGTCCTGACTTTC. The V gene is TRBV4-3, the J gene TRBJ2-6, with D unclear. V shed 1 base and J shed 2 bases, with 3 bases lying between them. The CDR3 contains 14 residues. Germline V lookup: CDR1 LGHNA, CDR2 YSLEER.

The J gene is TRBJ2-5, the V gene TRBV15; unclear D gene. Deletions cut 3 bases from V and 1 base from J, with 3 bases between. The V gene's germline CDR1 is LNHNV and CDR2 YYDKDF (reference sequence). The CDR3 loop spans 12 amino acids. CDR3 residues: CATSRPQETQYF. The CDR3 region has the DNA TGTGCCACCAGCAGGCCCCAAGAGACCCAGTACTTC.

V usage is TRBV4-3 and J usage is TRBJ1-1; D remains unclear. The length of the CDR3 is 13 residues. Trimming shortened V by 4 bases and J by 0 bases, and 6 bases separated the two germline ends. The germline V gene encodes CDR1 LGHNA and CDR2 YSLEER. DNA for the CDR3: TGCGCCAGCAGCCCAAGACTGAACACTGAAGCTTTCTTT. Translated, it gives CASSPRLNTEAFF.

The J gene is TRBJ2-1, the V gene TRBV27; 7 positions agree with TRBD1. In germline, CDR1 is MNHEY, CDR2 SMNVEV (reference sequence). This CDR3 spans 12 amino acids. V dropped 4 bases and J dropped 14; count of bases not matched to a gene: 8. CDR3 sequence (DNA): TGTGCCAGCAGTTCCCGACAGGGCAGGGAGTTCTTC. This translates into CASSSRQGREFF.

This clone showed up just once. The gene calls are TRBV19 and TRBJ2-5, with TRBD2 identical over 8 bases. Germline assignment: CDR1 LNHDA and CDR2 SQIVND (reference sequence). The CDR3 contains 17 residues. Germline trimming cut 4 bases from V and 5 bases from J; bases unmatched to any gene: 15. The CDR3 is CASSNPGLVGGAETQYF. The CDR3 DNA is TGTGCCAGTAGTAACCCCGGACTAGTCGGGGGGGCGGAGACCCAGTACTTC.

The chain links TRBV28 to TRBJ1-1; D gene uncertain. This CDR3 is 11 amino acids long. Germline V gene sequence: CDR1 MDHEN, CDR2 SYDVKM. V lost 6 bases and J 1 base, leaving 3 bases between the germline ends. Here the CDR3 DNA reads TGTGCCAGCAGCCCGAACACTGAAGCTTTCTTT. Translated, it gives CASSPNTEAFF.

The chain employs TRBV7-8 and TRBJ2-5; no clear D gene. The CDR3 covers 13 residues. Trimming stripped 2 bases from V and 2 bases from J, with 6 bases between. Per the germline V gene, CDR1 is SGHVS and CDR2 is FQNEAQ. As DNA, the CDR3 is TGTGCCAGCAGCTTATTGGGTCAAGAGACCCAGTACTTC. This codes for CASSLLGQETQYF.

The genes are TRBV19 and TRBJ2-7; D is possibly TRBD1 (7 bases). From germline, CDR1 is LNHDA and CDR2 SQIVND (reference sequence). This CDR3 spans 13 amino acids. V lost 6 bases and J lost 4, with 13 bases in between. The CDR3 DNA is TGTGCCAGTAGCATCCCAGGGGGGTACGAGCAGTACTTC. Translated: CASSIPGGYEQYF.

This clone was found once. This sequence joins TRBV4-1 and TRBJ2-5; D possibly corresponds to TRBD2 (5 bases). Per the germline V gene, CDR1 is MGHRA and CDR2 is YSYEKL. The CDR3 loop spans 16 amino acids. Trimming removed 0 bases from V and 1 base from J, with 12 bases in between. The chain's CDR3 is CASSQDGGTAQETQYF. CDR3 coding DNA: TGCGCCAGCAGCCAAGATGGAGGCACGGCCCAAGAGACCCAGTACTTC.

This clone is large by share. Written as DNA, the CDR3 is TGTGCCAGCAGTTCGAGGACTAGTTGGACAGATACGCAGTATTTT. Translated, it gives CASSSRTSWTDTQYF. The chain is built from TRBV27 and TRBJ2-3; 7 nucleotides align to TRBD2. Looked up from germline, CDR1 is MNHEY and CDR2 is SMNVEV (reference sequence). The CDR3 is 15 amino acids. V gave up 4 bases and J gave up 3 bases; unmatched junction bases: 7.

This CDR3 reads CASRSGKSYEQYF. CDR3 nucleotides: TGTGCCAGCAGATCAGGGAAATCCTACGAGCAGTACTTC. This chain connects TRBV7-9 to TRBJ2-7; maybe TRBD1 (5 bases). From germline, CDR1 is SEHNR and CDR2 FQNEAQ (reference sequence). V lost 6 bases and J lost 1, with 10 bases in between. This CDR3 has 13 amino acids.

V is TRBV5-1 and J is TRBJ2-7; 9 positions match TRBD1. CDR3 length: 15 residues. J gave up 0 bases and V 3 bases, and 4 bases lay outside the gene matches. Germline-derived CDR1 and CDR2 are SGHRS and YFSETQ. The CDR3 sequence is CASSWGTGSSYEQYF. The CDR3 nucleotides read TGCGCCAGCAGCTGGGGGACAGGGAGCTCCTACGAGCAGTACTTC.

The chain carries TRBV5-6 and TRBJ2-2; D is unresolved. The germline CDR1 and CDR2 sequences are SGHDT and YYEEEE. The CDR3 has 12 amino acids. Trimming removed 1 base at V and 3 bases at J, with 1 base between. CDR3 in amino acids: CASSLHTGELFF. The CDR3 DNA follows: TGTGCCAGCAGCTTGCACACCGGGGAGCTGTTTTTT.

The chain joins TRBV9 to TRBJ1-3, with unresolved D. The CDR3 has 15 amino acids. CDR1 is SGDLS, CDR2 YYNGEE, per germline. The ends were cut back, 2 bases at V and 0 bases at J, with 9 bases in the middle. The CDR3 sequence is CASSVEWHSGNTIYF. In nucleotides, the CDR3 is TGTGCCAGCAGCGTGGAATGGCACTCTGGAAACACCATATATTTT.

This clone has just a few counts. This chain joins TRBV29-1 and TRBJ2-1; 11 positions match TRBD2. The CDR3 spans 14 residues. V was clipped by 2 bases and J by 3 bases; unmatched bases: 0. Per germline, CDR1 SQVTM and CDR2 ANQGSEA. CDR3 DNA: TGCAGCGTTGAACTAGCGGGGGGCTACAATGAGCAGTTCTTC. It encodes CSVELAGGYNEQFF.

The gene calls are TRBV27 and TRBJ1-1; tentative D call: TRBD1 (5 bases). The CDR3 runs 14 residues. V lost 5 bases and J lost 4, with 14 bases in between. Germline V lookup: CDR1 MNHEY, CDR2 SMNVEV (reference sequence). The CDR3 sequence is CASSLVLGGTEAFF. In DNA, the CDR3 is TGTGCCAGCAGTCTAGTATTGGGGGGCACTGAAGCTTTCTTT.

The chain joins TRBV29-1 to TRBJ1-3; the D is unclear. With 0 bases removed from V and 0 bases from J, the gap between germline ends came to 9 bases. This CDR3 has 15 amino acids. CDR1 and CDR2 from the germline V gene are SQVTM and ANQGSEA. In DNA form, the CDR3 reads TGCAGCGTTGAAGAGGGTTCGGACTCTGGAAACACCATATATTTT. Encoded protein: CSVEEGSDSGNTIYF.

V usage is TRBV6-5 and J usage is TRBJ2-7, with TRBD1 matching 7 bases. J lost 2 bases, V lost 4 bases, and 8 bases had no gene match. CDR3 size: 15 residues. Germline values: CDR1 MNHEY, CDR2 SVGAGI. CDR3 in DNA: TGTGCCAGCAGTTCCGGGGACAGATCGGCCTACGAGCAGTACTTC. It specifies CASSSGDRSAYEQYF.

The CDR3 protein is CASSSSGTEQFF. As DNA, the CDR3 is TGTGCCAGCAGCTCTAGCGGGACTGAGCAGTTCTTC. V gene TRBV7-3 combines with J gene TRBJ2-1; the match to TRBD2 covers 9 bases. Germline-derived CDR1 and CDR2 are SGHTA and FQGTGA. CDR3 length: 12 residues. V lost 4 bases to trimming and J lost 9 bases; unmatched junction nucleotides: 1.

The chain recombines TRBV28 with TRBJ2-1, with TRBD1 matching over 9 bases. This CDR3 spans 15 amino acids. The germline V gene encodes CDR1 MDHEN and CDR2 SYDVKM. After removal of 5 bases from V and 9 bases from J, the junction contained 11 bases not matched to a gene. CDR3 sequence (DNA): TGTGCCAGCAGTCCCTGGGGACAGGGTAAAGTTGAGCAGTTCTTC. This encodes CASSPWGQGKVEQFF.

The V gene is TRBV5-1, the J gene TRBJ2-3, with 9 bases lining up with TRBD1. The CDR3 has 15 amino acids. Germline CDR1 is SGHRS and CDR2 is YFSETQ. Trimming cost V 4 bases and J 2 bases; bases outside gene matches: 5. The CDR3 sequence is CASSRGQGSTDTQYF. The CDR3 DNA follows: TGCGCCAGCAGCCGGGGACAGGGCTCCACAGATACGCAGTATTTT. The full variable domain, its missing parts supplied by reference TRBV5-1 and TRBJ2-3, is KAGVTQTPRYLIKTRGQQVTLSCSPISGHRSVSWYQQTPGQGLQFLFEYFSETQRNKGNFPGRFSGRQFSNSRSEMNVSTLELGDSALYLCASSRGQGSTDTQYFGPGTRLTVL.